This T cell receptor beta chain was recorded in a study of blood T cell repertoires in COVID-19. Whole-study context: The United States, Italy and Spain provided the acute and convalescent COVID-19 samples. From T cells, B-cell-depleted T cells, or PBMCs came the material, which was cDNA or gDNA.

The germline V gene has CDR1 SGHTA and CDR2 FQGNSA. Trimming removed 4 bases at V and 6 bases at J, with 10 bases between. The CDR3 spans 13 residues. This clone was seen repeatedly, ten times or more. Under the authors' procedure: Nucleated cell number was recorded as an estimate derived from reference gene primer amplification. Generated by immunoSEQ multiplex PCR, the TCRdb table keeps only in-frame clones and is missing some. V and J calls and clone size come straight from that table; D and trimming were deduced from the DNA. Of fewer than 200,000 clones listed, almost 85% are singletons. This TCR was sampled from a woman aged 80 or older with acute or convalescent COVID-19. V and J are TRBV7-2 and TRBJ1-5; D uncertain. Source material: peripheral blood. The CDR3 DNA is TGTGCCAGCAGCTCCGACTTTTCTCAGCCCCAGCATTTT. Its translation: CASSSDFSQPQHF. Looking up the rest from reference TRBV7-2 and TRBJ1-5 gives the full variable domain: GAGVSQSPSNKVTEKGKDVELRCDPISGHTALYWYRQSLGQGLEFLIYFQGNSAPDKSGLPSDRFSAERTGGSVSTLTIQRTQQEDSAVYLCASSSDFSQPQHFGDGTRLSIL.